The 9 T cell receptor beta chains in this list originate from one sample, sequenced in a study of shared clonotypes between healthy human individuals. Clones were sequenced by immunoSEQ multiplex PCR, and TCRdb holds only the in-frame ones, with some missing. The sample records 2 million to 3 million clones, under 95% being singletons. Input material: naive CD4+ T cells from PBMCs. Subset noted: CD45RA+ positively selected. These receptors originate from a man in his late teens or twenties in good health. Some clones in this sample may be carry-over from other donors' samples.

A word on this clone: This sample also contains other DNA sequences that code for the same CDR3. The CDR3, as DNA: TGCGCCAGCAGTTCCAGTATGAACACTGAAGCTTTCTTT. Protein product: CASSSSMNTEAFF. The chain uses TRBV5-1 and TRBJ1-1; D is ambiguous. CDR1 and CDR2 from the germline V gene are SGHRS and YFSETQ. The length of the CDR3 is 13 residues. With 5 bases removed from V and 0 bases from J, the gap between germline ends came to 8 bases.

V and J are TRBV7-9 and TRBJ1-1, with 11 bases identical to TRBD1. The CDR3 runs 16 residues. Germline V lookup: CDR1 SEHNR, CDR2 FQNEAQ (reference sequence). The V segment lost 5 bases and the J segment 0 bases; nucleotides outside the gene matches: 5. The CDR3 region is CASSVEGQGVNTEAFF. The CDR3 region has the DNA TGTGCCAGCAGCGTTGAGGGACAGGGGGTGAACACTGAAGCTTTCTTT.

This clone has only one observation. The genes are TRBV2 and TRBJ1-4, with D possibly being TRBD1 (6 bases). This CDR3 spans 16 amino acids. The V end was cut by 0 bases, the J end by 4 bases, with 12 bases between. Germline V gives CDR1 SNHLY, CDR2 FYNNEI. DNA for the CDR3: TGTGCCAGCAGTGAAGCCCCAGGGGCCCTTAATGAAAAACTGTTTTTT. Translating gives CASSEAPGALNEKLFF.

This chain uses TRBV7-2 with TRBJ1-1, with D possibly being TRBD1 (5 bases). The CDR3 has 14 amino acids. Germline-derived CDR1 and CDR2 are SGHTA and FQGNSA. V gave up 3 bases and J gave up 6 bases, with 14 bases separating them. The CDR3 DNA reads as TGTGCCAGCAGCTTCCAGGGATGGAAGGCTGAAGCTTTCTTT. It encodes CASSFQGWKAEAFF.

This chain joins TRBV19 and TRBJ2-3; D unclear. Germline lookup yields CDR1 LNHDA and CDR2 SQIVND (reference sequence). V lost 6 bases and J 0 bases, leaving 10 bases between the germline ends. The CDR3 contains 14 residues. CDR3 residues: CASRKLTSTDTQYF. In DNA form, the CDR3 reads TGTGCCAGTAGAAAACTTACGAGCACAGATACGCAGTATTTT.

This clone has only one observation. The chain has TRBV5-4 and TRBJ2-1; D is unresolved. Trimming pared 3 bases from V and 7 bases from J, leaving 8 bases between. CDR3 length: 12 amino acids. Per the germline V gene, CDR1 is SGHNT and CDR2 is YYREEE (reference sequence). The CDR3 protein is CASSSLANEQFF. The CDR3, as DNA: TGTGCCAGCAGCTCGCTGGCAAATGAGCAGTTCTTC.

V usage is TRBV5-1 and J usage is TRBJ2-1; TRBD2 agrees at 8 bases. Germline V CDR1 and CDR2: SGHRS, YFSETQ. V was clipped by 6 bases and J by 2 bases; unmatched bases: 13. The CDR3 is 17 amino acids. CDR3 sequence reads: CASTSGLAGSPYNEQFF. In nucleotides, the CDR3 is TGCGCCAGCACCTCGGGGCTAGCGGGCTCCCCCTACAATGAGCAGTTCTTC. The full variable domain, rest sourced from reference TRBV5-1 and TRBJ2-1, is KAGVTQTPRYLIKTRGQQVTLSCSPISGHRSVSWYQQTPGQGLQFLFEYFSETQRNKGNFPGRFSGRQFSNSRSEMNVSTLELGDSALYLCASTSGLAGSPYNEQFFGPGTRLTVL.

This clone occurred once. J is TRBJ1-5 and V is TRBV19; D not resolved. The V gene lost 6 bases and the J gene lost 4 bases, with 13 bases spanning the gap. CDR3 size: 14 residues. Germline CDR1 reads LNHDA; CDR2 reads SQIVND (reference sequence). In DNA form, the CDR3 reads TGTGCCAGTAGCCCCTTGGCCTCTAATCAGCCCCAGCATTTT. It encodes CASSPLASNQPQHF.

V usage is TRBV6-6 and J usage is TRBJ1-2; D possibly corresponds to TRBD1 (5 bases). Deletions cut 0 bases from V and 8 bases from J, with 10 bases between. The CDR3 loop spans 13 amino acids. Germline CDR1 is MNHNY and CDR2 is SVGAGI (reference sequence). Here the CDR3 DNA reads TGTGCCAGCAGTTACTCACAGGATCGGGGCTACACCTTC. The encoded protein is CASSYSQDRGYTF.